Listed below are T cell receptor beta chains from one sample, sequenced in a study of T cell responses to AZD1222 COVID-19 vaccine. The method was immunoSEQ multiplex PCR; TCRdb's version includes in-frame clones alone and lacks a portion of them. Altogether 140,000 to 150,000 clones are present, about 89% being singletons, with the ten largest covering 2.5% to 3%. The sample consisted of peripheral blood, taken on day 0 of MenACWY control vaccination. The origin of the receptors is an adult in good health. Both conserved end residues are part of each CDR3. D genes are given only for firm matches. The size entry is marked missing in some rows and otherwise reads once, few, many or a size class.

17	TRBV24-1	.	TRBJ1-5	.	TGTGCCACCAGTGACTCGGGACGGGCCCATAGCAATCAGCCCCAGCATTTT	CATSDSGRAHSNQPQHF
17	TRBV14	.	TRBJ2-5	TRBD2	TGTGCCAGCAGCCAAGGCCTTACTAGCGGACAGAGAGAGACCCAGTACTTC	CASSQGLTSGQRETQYF
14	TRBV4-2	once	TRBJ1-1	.	TGTGCCAGCAGCCTGTCCCCTACGAACACTGAAGCTTTCTTT	CASSLSPTNTEAFF
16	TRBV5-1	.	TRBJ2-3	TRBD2	TGCGCCAGCAGGCGGACTAGCGGGACTAGCACAGATACGCAGTATTTT	CASRRTSGTSTDTQYF
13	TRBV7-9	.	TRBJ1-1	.	TGTGCCAGCAGGAGGGACGGACACACTGAAGCTTTCTTT	CASRRDGHTEAFF
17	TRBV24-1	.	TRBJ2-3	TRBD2	TGTGCCACCAGTGATTTTGGGGCTAGCGGTCCCACAGATACGCAGTATTTT	CATSDFGASGPTDTQYF
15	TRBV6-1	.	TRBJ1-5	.	TGTGCCAGCAGTGAAGACCGGATTAGCAATCAGCCCCAGCATTTT	CASSEDRISNQPQHF
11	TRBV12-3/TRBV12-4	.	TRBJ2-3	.	TGTGCCAGCAGCGTAAACGGTGCGCAGTATTTT	CASSVNGAQYF
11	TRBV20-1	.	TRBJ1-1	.	TGCAGTGCTATTCTTGGGACTGAAGCTTTCTTT	CSAILGTEAFF
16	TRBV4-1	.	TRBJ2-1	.	TGCGCCAGCAGCCAAGATCGAGGGGATTCCTACAATGAGCAGTTCTTC	CASSQDRGDSYNEQFF
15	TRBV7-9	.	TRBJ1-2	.	TGTGCCAGCAGCTTATTACAGGGAAGGCCGGGAGGCTACACCTTC	CASSLLQGRPGGYTF
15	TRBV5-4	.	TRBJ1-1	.	TGTGCCAGCAGCTTAGGCCCTCCGGGGGACACTGAAGCTTTCTTT	CASSLGPPGDTEAFF
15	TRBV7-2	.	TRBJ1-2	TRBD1	TGTGCCAGCAGCTCATGGGACAGATCTAACTATGGCTACACCTTC	CASSSWDRSNYGYTF
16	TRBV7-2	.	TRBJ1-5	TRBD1	TGTGCCAGCAGCTTAGTGGGGGCAGGGGGCGGTCAGCCCCAGCATTTT	CASSLVGAGGGQPQHF
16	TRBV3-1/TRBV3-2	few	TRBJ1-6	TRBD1	TGTGCCAGCAGCCACGAGGGGGCGTCCTATAATTCACCCCTCCACTTT	CASSHEGASYNSPLHF
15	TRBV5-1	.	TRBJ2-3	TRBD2	TGCGCCAGCCAACCCCCCACTAGCGGAAGAGATACGCAGTATTTT	CASQPPTSGRDTQYF
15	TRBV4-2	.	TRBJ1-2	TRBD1	TGTGCCAGCAGCCAACTCGGGACAGCCATAGGCGGCTACACCTTC	CASSQLGTAIGGYTF
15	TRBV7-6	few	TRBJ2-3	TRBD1	TGTGCCAGCAGTCCACCGACAGGGGTGGGAGATACGCAGTATTTT	CASSPPTGVGDTQYF
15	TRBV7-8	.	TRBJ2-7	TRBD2	TGTGCCAGCAGCCTCTCTAGCGGGAGGGTTTACGAGCAGTACTTC	CASSLSSGRVYEQYF
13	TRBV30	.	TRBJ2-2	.	TGTGCCTGGATAGCGGCGGTCCCCGGGGAGCTGTTTTTT	CAWIAAVPGELFF
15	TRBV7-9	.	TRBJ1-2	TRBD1	TGTGCCAGCAGGTTTTCCGGGACAGGAGATTATGGCTACACCTTC	CASRFSGTGDYGYTF
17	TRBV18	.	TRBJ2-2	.	TGTGCCAGCTCACCGGGGGGGGGCCCCCCGAACACCGGGGAGCTGTTTTTT	CASSPGGGPPNTGELFF
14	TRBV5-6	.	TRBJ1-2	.	TGTGCCAGCAGCTTTGGGTATGCTAACTATGGCTACACCTTC	CASSFGYANYGYTF
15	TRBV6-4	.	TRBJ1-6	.	TGTGCCAGCAGTGACGCTGTTTTTGGTAATTCACCCCTCCACTTT	CASSDAVFGNSPLHF
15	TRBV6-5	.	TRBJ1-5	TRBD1	TGTGCCAGCAGGCGTGGACAGGGCAGCAATCAGCCCCAGCATTTT	CASRRGQGSNQPQHF
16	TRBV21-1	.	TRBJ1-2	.	TGTGCCAGCACCCCATCAGGGACGGTAACTAACTATGGCTACACCTTC	CASTPSGTVTNYGYTF
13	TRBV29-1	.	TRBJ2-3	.	TGCAGCGTTCAAGGGACTTACACAGATACGCAGTATTTT	CSVQGTYTDTQYF
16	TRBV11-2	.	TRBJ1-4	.	TGTGCCAGCAGCCCAGGAGGGGGACAAAAGGGAGAAAAACTGTTTTTT	CASSPGGGQKGEKLFF
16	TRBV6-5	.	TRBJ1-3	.	TGTGCCAGCAGTTACTCCATCAAGGGCGGGGGAAACACCATATATTTT	CASSYSIKGGGNTIYF
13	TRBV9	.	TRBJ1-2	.	TGTGCCAGCAACAACCCAGGGGAGTGGGGCTACACCTTC	CASNNPGEWGYTF
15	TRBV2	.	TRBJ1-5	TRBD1	TGTGCCAGCAGCAGGGACAGGGGGAGTAATCAGCCCCAGCATTTT	CASSRDRGSNQPQHF
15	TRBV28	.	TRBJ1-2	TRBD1	TGTGCCAGCAGCACGCCGGGACAGGGGAACTATGGCTACACCTTC	CASSTPGQGNYGYTF
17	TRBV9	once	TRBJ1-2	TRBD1	TGTGCCAGCAGCGCCCCGGGACAGGGGATCTTAGACTATGGCTACACCTTC	CASSAPGQGILDYGYTF
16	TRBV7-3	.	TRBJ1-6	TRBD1	TGTGCCAGCAGCCTGCAGGGGGCGCAAAATAATTCACCCCTCCACTTT	CASSLQGAQNNSPLHF
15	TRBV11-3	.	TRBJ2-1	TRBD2	TGTGCCAGCAGGGCGGGAGACGCATCCTACAATGAGCAGTTCTTC	CASRAGDASYNEQFF
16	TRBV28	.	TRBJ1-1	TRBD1	TGTGCCAGCAGGGGACAGGGGACGGGCTCTTCGACTGAAGCTTTCTTT	CASRGQGTGSSTEAFF
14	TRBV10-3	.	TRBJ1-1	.	TGTGCCATCAGTTCCGGGACCCCCTCCGGTGAAGCTTTCTTT	CAISSGTPSGEAFF
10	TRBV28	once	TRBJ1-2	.	TGTGCCATAAAAAGCTATGGCTACACCTTC	CAIKSYGYTF
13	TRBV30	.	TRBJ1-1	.	TGTGCCGGTGGGGTGGGGAGTAACACTGAAGCTTTCTTT	CAGGVGSNTEAFF
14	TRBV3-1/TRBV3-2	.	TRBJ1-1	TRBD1	TGTGCCAGCAGCCATGCAGGGGGTAAGACTGAAGCTTTCTTT	CASSHAGGKTEAFF
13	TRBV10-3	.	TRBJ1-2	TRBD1	TGTGCCATCAGTGAGGGGACAGCCTATGGCTACACCTTC	CAISEGTAYGYTF
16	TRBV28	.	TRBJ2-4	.	TGTGCCAGCAGTGCCCCCCCCACCTTATCCAAAAACATTCAGTACTTC	CASSAPPTLSKNIQYF
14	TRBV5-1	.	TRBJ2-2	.	TGCGCCAGCAGCTTGCAGGGCGTCACCGGGGAGCTGTTTTTT	CASSLQGVTGELFF